This TCR beta chain appears in the sequencing data of a study of blood T cell repertoires in COVID-19. On the study more broadly: Material from acute and convalescent COVID-19 was sourced from the United States, Italy and Spain. PBMCs, B-cell-depleted T cells, or T cells provided the cDNA or gDNA that made up the material.

Germline V gene lookup returns CDR1 LGHNA and CDR2 YNFKEQ. The CDR3 runs to 13 residues. V lost 0 bases to trimming and J lost 8 bases, with 10 bases between them. In the original workflow: It was from reference gene primer amplification that nucleated cell counts were estimated. Only in-frame clones appear in the TCRdb table, and some are missing; sequencing was by immunoSEQ multiplex PCR. V, J and clone size were drawn from that table, and D and trimming were deduced from the DNA. The table lists 180,000 or so clones, 70% to 80% of them singletons. The TCR sequence derives from a woman aged 45-59 years with active or convalescent COVID-19. Source material: peripheral blood. This chain joins TRBV4-2 and TRBJ1-1; D remains unclear. The CDR3 DNA is TGTGCCAGCAGCCAAGAGCTAACAGACGAAGCTTTCTTT. This translates into CASSQELTDEAFF.